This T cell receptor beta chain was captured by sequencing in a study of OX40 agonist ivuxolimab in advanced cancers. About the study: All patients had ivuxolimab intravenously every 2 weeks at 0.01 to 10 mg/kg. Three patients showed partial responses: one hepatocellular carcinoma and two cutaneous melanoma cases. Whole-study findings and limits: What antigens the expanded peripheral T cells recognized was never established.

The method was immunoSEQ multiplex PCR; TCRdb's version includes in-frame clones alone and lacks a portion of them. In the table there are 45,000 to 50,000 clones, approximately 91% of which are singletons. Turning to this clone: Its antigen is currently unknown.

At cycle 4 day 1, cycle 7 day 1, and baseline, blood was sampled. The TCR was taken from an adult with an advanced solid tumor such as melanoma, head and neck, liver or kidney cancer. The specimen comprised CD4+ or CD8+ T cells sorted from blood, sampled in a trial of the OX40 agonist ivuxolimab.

CDR3 nucleotides: TGTGCCAGCAGTGCAACCGGGACAGGTTATGGCTACACCTTC. This encodes CASSATGTGYGYTF. The chain has TRBV6-5 and TRBJ1-2; 8 bases are a match to TRBD1. CDR3 size: 14 residues. The V segment lost 5 bases and the J segment 5 bases; nucleotides outside the gene matches: 7. Germline CDR1 reads MNHEY; CDR2 reads SVGAGI.